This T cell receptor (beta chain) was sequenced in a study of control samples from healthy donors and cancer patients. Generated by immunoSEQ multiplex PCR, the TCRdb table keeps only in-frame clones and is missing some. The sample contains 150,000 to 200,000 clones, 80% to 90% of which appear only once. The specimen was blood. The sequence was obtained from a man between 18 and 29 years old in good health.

The CDR3 DNA reads as TGTGCCAGCAGCCTGGGAAGGGACCTCTCTGGGGCCAACGTCCTGACTTTC. Residues: CASSLGRDLSGANVLTF. V is TRBV7-9 and J is TRBJ2-6; D is tentatively TRBD1 or TRBD2 (5 bases each). The CDR3 totals 17 residues. Looked up from germline, CDR1 is SEHNR and CDR2 is FQNEAQ (reference sequence). With 5 bases removed from V and 0 bases from J, the gap between germline ends came to 14 bases.